This T cell receptor (beta chain) emerged from a study of T cell repertoires in cytomegalovirus infection. MiXCR was run by TCRdb on the reads, yielding one entry per CDR3 protein. Here the sample spans about 680,000 distinct CDR3 sequences, 24% being singletons. Details on this clonotype: Compared with germline, one end of the junction differs, possibly owing to a read error.

The CDR3 is 14 residues long. Germline V gene sequence: CDR1 ENHRY, CDR2 SYGVKD. Material for sequencing was CD8+ T cells from PBMCs. The chain has TRBV10-3 and TRBJ2-3, with D uncertain. This clonotype originated in a human donor in good health (CMV status not recorded). Some clones in this sample may be carry-over from other donors' samples. In nucleotides, the CDR3 is TGTGTCATCAGTGACGAACGGGTCACAGATACGCAGTATTTT. Protein: CVISDERVTDTQYF.